These 18 T cell receptor beta chains came from one sample sequenced in a study of T cell responses to AZD1222 COVID-19 vaccine. The assay was immunoSEQ multiplex PCR, and TCRdb's table has in-frame clones only and misses some. Of 200,000 or so clones in the sample, about 90% were seen once. Sequenced here: peripheral blood, sampled on day 0 of AZD1222 vaccination. The receptor set was obtained from an adult in good health.

This clone has more than one count but fewer than ten. Other DNA sequences within the sample encode an identical CDR3. The genes are TRBV6-1 and TRBJ1-5; D gene uncertain. Germline V gives CDR1 MNHNS, CDR2 SASEGT. The CDR3 contains 14 residues. Trimming removed 2 bases at V and 2 bases at J, with 7 bases between. CDR3 amino acids: CASSESGGNQPQHF. The CDR3 DNA reads as TGTGCCAGCAGTGAATCCGGGGGCAATCAGCCCCAGCATTTT.

CDR3 region: CASRGEYDSPLHF. The CDR3, as DNA: TGTGCCAGCAGGGGGGAGTATGATTCACCCCTCCACTTT. The chain links TRBV25-1 to TRBJ1-6; D might be TRBD1 (5 bases). The CDR3 spans 13 residues. V was cut by 6 bases and J by 8 bases, with 11 bases left in between. The germline gives CDR1 MGHDK, CDR2 SYGVNS.

This clone was observed a few times. This rearrangement joins TRBV11-1 to TRBJ1-1; 7 bases align to TRBD1. Trimming removed 6 bases from V and 3 bases from J; junction bases left unmatched: 13. The CDR3 loop spans 16 amino acids. Germline CDR1 is SGHAT and CDR2 is FQDESV (reference sequence). CDR3 in amino acids: CASSYDRARGHTEAFF. The CDR3 DNA sequence: TGTGCCAGCAGTTACGACAGGGCCAGGGGCCACACTGAAGCTTTCTTT.

The V gene is TRBV7-2, the J gene TRBJ1-4; D possibly corresponds to TRBD1 (5 bases). The germline V gene has CDR1 SGHTA and CDR2 FQGNSA. This CDR3 has 15 residues. V gave up 2 bases and J gave up 8 bases, with 15 bases separating them. The CDR3 nucleotides read TGTGCCAGCAGCTTACAGCCGGGGGTTGCAGAAAAACTGTTTTTT. Translation gives CASSLQPGVAEKLFF.

CDR3 residues: CAISESGPTNEKLFF. CDR3 bases: TGTGCCATCAGTGAGTCGGGACCAACTAATGAAAAACTGTTTTTT. V is TRBV10-3 and J is TRBJ1-4, with D possibly being TRBD1 (5 bases). The germline V gene has CDR1 ENHRY and CDR2 SYGVKD. The V gene lost 0 bases and the J gene lost 0 bases, with 5 bases spanning the gap. The CDR3 has 15 amino acids.

This clone was counted once. CDR3 bases: TGTGCCAGCAGCCCGAACCCGGGACAGGCGAGCTCTGGAAACACCATATATTTT. Translated, it gives CASSPNPGQASSGNTIYF. The rearrangement links TRBV9 to TRBJ1-3; 8 nucleotides match TRBD1. The CDR3 is made up of 18 amino acids. Unmatched junction bases numbered 12, after V lost 4 bases and J lost 0 bases. Germline-derived CDR1 and CDR2 are SGDLS and YYNGEE.

The chain uses TRBV18 and TRBJ1-5; possible D gene TRBD1, 5 bases. The CDR3 consists of 15 residues. CDR1 and CDR2 from the germline V gene are KGHSH and LQKENI. Trimming pared 2 bases from V and 3 bases from J, leaving 11 bases between. CDR3 coding DNA: TGTGCCAGCTCACCAGGGCAGGGCGACAATCAGCCCCAGCATTTT. This encodes CASSPGQGDNQPQHF. Full variable domain (outside the CDR3, taken from reference TRBV18 and TRBJ1-5): NAGVMQNPRHLVRRRGQEARLRCSPMKGHSHVYWYRQLPEEGLKFMVYLQKENIIDESGMPKERFSAEFPKEGPSILRIQQVVRGDSAAYFCASSPGQGDNQPQHFGDGTRLSIL.

This clone was detected only a few times. V is TRBV5-5 and J is TRBJ1-2; 8 bases map to TRBD1. This CDR3 is 14 amino acids long. The J segment lost 4 bases and the V segment lost 4 bases, leaving 6 bases of the junction unmatched. Germline CDR1 reads SGHKS; CDR2 reads YYEKEE (reference sequence). CDR3 bases: TGTGCCAGCAGCCAACGGACAGGGACCTATGGCTACACCTTC. Encoded protein: CASSQRTGTYGYTF.

The rearrangement joins TRBV19 to TRBJ2-2; TRBD1 agrees at 12 bases. This CDR3 spans 17 amino acids. Trimming took 4 bases from V and 7 from J; bases not matched to a gene: 10. Germline loops: CDR1 LNHDA, CDR2 SQIVND (reference sequence). DNA of the CDR3: TGTGCCAGTAGTACTGGGACAGGGGGCGCAGGTGACGGGGAGCTGTTTTTT. Encoded protein: CASSTGTGGAGDGELFF.

V usage is TRBV14 and J usage is TRBJ1-2, with D unclear. V shed 5 bases and J shed 4 bases, with 8 bases lying between them. CDR3 length equals 12 residues. Germline CDR1 reads SGHDN; CDR2 reads FVKESK. This CDR3 reads CASSFAGYGYTF. Written as DNA, the CDR3 is TGTGCCAGCAGCTTCGCCGGCTATGGCTACACCTTC. Full variable domain (remainder filled in from reference TRBV14 and TRBJ1-2): EAGVTQFPSHSVIEKGQTVTLRCDPISGHDNLYWYRRVMGKEIKFLLHFVKESKQDESGMPNNRFLAERTGGTYSTLKVQPAELEDSGVYFCASSFAGYGYTFGSGTRLTVV.

This clone was seen a handful of times. V and J are TRBV28 and TRBJ1-1; D possibly corresponds to TRBD1 (6 bases). Between the trimmed V and J ends, which lost 5 bases and 7 bases, there was a span of 23 bases. This CDR3 has 16 residues. Germline-derived CDR1 and CDR2 are MDHEN and SYDVKM. The CDR3 region is CASSKKNRVWVIEAFF. CDR3 DNA: TGTGCCAGCAGTAAAAAAAACAGGGTTTGGGTCATTGAAGCTTTCTTT.

The gene calls are TRBV5-1 and TRBJ1-2; the D is unclear. This CDR3 is built from 13 residues. CDR1 and CDR2 from the germline V gene are SGHRS and YFSETQ. Trimming took off 7 bases at V and 0 bases at J, with 10 bases between the two ends. Written as DNA, the CDR3 is TGCGCCAGCGGGCGGGAAACTAACTATGGCTACACCTTC. Amino acids: CASGRETNYGYTF.

The table lists this clone with a count of one. The J gene is TRBJ1-2, the V gene TRBV27; a weak D match, TRBD1 (5 bases). CDR1 MNHEY and CDR2 SMNVEV come from the germline V gene (reference sequence). The length of the CDR3 is 17 residues. V was trimmed by 6 bases and J by 1 base, leaving 21 bases between them. CDR3 residues: CASSRGAGALGNYGYTF. Here the CDR3 DNA reads TGTGCCAGCAGCCGGGGCGCGGGAGCGCTTGGTAACTATGGCTACACCTTC.

This chain connects TRBV6-6 to TRBJ2-7; D is unclear. The V gene's germline CDR1 is MNHNY and CDR2 SVGAGI (reference sequence). The CDR3 is made up of 11 amino acids. V lost 5 bases and J lost 3, with 5 bases in between. Here the CDR3 reads CASSGNYEQYF. CDR3 in DNA: TGTGCCAGCAGTGGGAACTACGAGCAGTACTTC.

The chain couples TRBV21-1 to TRBJ2-1; the table's D call, TRBD1, was not checked against the DNA. TRBV21-1 is a documented pseudogene. The length of the CDR3 is 18 residues. The CDR3 protein is CASSKRGKGSPSYNEQFF. The CDR3 nucleotides read TGTGCCAGCAGCAAAAGGGGGAAGGGGTCGCCTTCCTACAATGAGCAGTTCTTC.

The chain joins TRBV7-8 to TRBJ1-1; D unclear. The length of the CDR3 is 14 residues. Trimming pared 1 base from V and 5 bases from J, leaving 11 bases between. Germline assignment: CDR1 SGHVS and CDR2 FQNEAQ. CDR3 loop: CASSLVSGVTEAFF. CDR3 coding DNA: TGTGCCAGCAGCTTAGTTTCAGGTGTGACTGAAGCTTTCTTT.

This clone was observed a single time. The rearrangement links TRBV28 to TRBJ1-5, with D perhaps matching TRBD1 (5 bases). Trimming removed 5 bases from V and 7 bases from J, with 12 bases in between. There are 13 residues in the CDR3. Germline V gene sequence: CDR1 MDHEN, CDR2 SYDVKM. The CDR3 DNA follows: TGTGCCAGCAGTAGCAGGGTACGCCAGCCCCAGCATTTT. This translates into CASSSRVRQPQHF.

V is TRBV6-5 and J is TRBJ2-5, with TRBD2 as a possible D gene (6 bases). CDR1 is MNHEY, CDR2 SVGAGI, per germline. V was pared by 9 bases and J by 4 bases, with 18 bases between. The CDR3 loop spans 14 amino acids. The CDR3, as DNA: TGTGCCAGTAGAGCTAGCGTAGCAAGAGAGACCCAGTACTTC. It translates to CASRASVARETQYF.